One and the same sample provided the 14 T cell receptor beta chains below, sequenced in a study of OX40 agonist ivuxolimab in advanced cancers. Sequencing was performed with immunoSEQ multiplex PCR; in TCRdb, only in-frame clones are kept and a portion is missing. Seen here are tens of thousands of clones, roughly nine tenths observed once, and the top ten hold roughly 5%. Sequencing used CD4+ or CD8+ T cells sorted from blood, obtained in a trial of the OX40 agonist ivuxolimab. The source of these receptors is an adult with an advanced solid tumor such as melanoma, head and neck, liver or kidney cancer.

V gene TRBV19 combines with J gene TRBJ2-1; D remains unclear. Trimming took 1 base from V and 0 from J, leaving 10 bases between them. The CDR3 length is 16 residues. The germline V gene encodes CDR1 LNHDA and CDR2 SQIVND (reference sequence). The CDR3 sequence: CASSIAGSSSYNEQFF. CDR3 bases: TGTGCCAGTAGTATAGCCGGGTCGAGCTCCTACAATGAGCAGTTCTTC.

J is TRBJ1-1 and V is TRBV11-2; D uncertain. Germline V gives CDR1 SGHAT, CDR2 FQNNGV. The CDR3 loop spans 15 amino acids. The ends were cut back, 5 bases at V and 1 base at J, with 14 bases in the middle. The CDR3 protein is CASSTLPQTNTEAFF. CDR3 nucleotide sequence: TGTGCCAGCAGCACTTTGCCCCAGACGAACACTGAAGCTTTCTTT.

CDR3 nucleotide sequence: TGTGCCAGCAGCCCCGGGCGGGGTCCTAGCACAGATACGCAGTATTTT. Translation gives CASSPGRGPSTDTQYF. This chain links TRBV7-3 with TRBJ2-3, with D tentatively TRBD2 (6 bases). Germline loops: CDR1 SGHTA, CDR2 FQGTGA. The CDR3 length is 16 residues. With 5 bases removed from V and 0 bases from J, the gap between germline ends came to 15 bases.

The CDR3 DNA follows: TGCGCCAGCAGCCAAGATGGAGGGACTGAATATAATTCACCCCTCCACTTT. It specifies CASSQDGGTEYNSPLHF. The J gene is TRBJ1-6, the V gene TRBV4-1; TRBD1 is a possible D gene (5 bases). The CDR3 spans 17 residues. Germline V CDR1 and CDR2: MGHRA, YSYEKL. V lost 0 bases and J lost 4, with 13 bases in between.

This chain uses TRBV6-6 with TRBJ2-7; no definite D call. Germline values: CDR1 MNHNY, CDR2 SVGAGI (reference sequence). Trimming left V 0 bases short and J 6 bases short, with 6 bases between. This CDR3 is built from 12 residues. The CDR3 reads CASSYSGGEQYF. The CDR3 DNA is TGTGCCAGCAGTTACTCGGGCGGCGAGCAGTACTTC.

The chain recombines TRBV27 with TRBJ1-1; D possibly corresponds to TRBD1 (5 bases). The V and J ends lost 5 bases and 1 base respectively, with 11 bases between them. CDR1 and CDR2 from the germline V gene are MNHEY and SMNVEV (reference sequence). The CDR3 runs 14 residues. The CDR3 bases are TGTGCCAGCAGTACTTGGACAACGAACACTGAAGCTTTCTTT. The encoded protein is CASSTWTTNTEAFF.

This chain connects TRBV10-3 to TRBJ2-2; weak D call: TRBD2 (5 bases). V lost 0 bases and J 1 base, leaving 6 bases between the germline ends. The CDR3 runs to 15 residues. Per the germline V gene, CDR1 is ENHRY and CDR2 is SYGVKD. The CDR3 DNA sequence: TGTGCCATCAGTGAGTCAAGCGGGAACACCGGGGAGCTGTTTTTT. Translated: CAISESSGNTGELFF.

This chain links TRBV7-9 with TRBJ2-3; 12 positions agree with TRBD2. CDR3 size: 16 residues. After removal of 0 bases from V and 8 bases from J, the junction contained 6 bases not matched to a gene. Germline V CDR1 and CDR2: SEHNR, FQNEAQ (reference sequence). The CDR3 region has the DNA TGTGCCAGCAGCTTAGCACTAGCGGGGGGTGATGGTACGCAGTATTTT. Translated: CASSLALAGGDGTQYF.

The chain is built from TRBV15 and TRBJ2-7; D remains unclear. The V gene's germline CDR1 is LNHNV and CDR2 YYDKDF (reference sequence). Trimming removed 8 bases from V and 0 bases from J, with 8 bases in between. This CDR3 spans 12 amino acids. The CDR3 region has the DNA TGTGCCACCTCGGGTGACTCCTACGAGCAGTACTTC. Translation: CATSGDSYEQYF.

This rearrangement joins TRBV9 to TRBJ2-5; 7 bases agree with TRBD1. Trimming cost V 0 bases and J 4 bases; bases outside gene matches: 6. CDR1 is SGDLS and CDR2 is YYNGEE in the germline V gene. There are 15 residues in the CDR3. The CDR3 bases are TGTGCCAGCAGCGTAGCAGGGGGAGAGGGAGAGACCCAGTACTTC. Residues: CASSVAGGEGETQYF.

The V gene is TRBV5-4, the J gene TRBJ2-2; D is possibly TRBD2 (5 bases). V lost 0 bases and J 2 bases, leaving 14 bases between the germline ends. CDR1 SGHNT and CDR2 YYREEE come from the germline V gene (reference sequence). The CDR3 contains 17 residues. The CDR3 here is CASSLVIGGVNTGELFF. The CDR3 DNA is TGTGCCAGCAGCTTGGTCATCGGAGGCGTTAACACCGGGGAGCTGTTTTTT. The full variable domain, rest sourced from reference TRBV5-4 and TRBJ2-2, is ETGVTQSPTHLIKTRGQQVTLRCSSQSGHNTVSWYQQALGQGPQFIFQYYREEENGRGNFPPRFSGLQFPNYSSELNVNALELDDSALYLCASSLVIGGVNTGELFFGEGSRLTVL.

This clone was found once. The chain carries TRBV29-1 and TRBJ2-3; possibly TRBD1 for D (5 bases). Trimming took off 4 bases at V and 0 bases at J, with 20 bases between the two ends. The CDR3 totals 17 residues. CDR1 SQVTM and CDR2 ANQGSEA come from the germline V gene. The CDR3 nucleotides are TGCAGCGTTGTAAGGGGCAGTTATCGGCCTAGCACAGATACGCAGTATTTT. Translating it yields CSVVRGSYRPSTDTQYF.

This chain joins TRBV7-8 and TRBJ1-5; TRBD1 matches 8 bases. From germline, CDR1 is SGHVS and CDR2 FQNEAQ. CDR3 size: 16 residues. Trimming cost V 7 bases and J 3 bases; bases outside gene matches: 11. Written as DNA, the CDR3 is TGTGCCAGCACCCCAACCCGGACAGGGCTCAATCAGCCCCAGCATTTT. It encodes CASTPTRTGLNQPQHF.

The chain is built from TRBV7-8 and TRBJ2-7; 10 positions match TRBD2. The germline CDR1 and CDR2 sequences are SGHVS and FQNEAQ. The CDR3 totals 19 residues. The V segment lost 4 bases and the J segment 2 bases; nucleotides outside the gene matches: 17. CDR3 bases: TGTGCCAGCAGCTCAGAGCGGGGGGGATTTCAGGGGTGGACCTACGAGCAGTACTTC. This encodes CASSSERGGFQGWTYEQYF.